These T cell receptor beta chains were read from a single sample in a study of cytomegalovirus exposure and HLA in healthy donors. Only in-frame clones appear in the TCRdb table, and some are missing; sequencing was by immunoSEQ multiplex PCR. The table lists about 73,000 clones, 90% to 95% of them singletons. Input material: PBMCs. The receptors here all came from a man younger than 35 in good health and CMV-seronegative. Each CDR3 is given with its conserved first and last residue. D genes are given only for firm matches. The listing skips clone size in some rows; elsewhere it reads once, few, many or a size class.

J,size,D,V,DNA,CDR3
TRBJ2-1,once,TRBD1,TRBV5-4,TGTGCCAGCAGCCGGGAGACAGGGGCCGTATACAATGAGCAGTTCTTC,CASSRETGAVYNEQFF
TRBJ1-1,few,-,TRBV27,TGTGCCAGCAGTGCTTCAGGGTGGACTGAAGCTTTCTTT,CASSASGWTEAFF
TRBJ2-1,-,-,TRBV11-1,TGTGCCAGCAGCGTAACTAGCCCCCAGTACAATGAGCAGTTCTTC,CASSVTSPQYNEQFF
TRBJ1-4,-,-,TRBV7-9,TGTGCCAGCAGCCTATCGGGGGGGACTAATGAAAAACTGTTTTTT,CASSLSGGTNEKLFF
TRBJ1-3,-,-,TRBV7-9,TGTGCCAGCAGCTTAGCAAGCCTCTCTGGAAACACCATATATTTT,CASSLASLSGNTIYF
TRBJ2-7,-,-,TRBV13,TGTGCCAGCAGCCGCCAGATGGGCGTCTACGAGCAGTACTTC,CASSRQMGVYEQYF
TRBJ2-3,-,-,TRBV6-5,TGTGCCAGCGGATTTGACAGTCCATCAGATACGCAGTATTTT,CASGFDSPSDTQYF
TRBJ1-1,-,-,TRBV6-6,TGTGCCAGCAGCGCAGGGCGGGGCACTGAAGCTTTCTTT,CASSAGRGTEAFF
TRBJ2-7,-,TRBD2,TRBV28,TGTGCCAGCAGTCAACCCCGACTAGCGGTCTACGAGCAGTACTTC,CASSQPRLAVYEQYF
TRBJ2-7,-,-,TRBV28,TGTGCCAGCAGCTCAAGCTCTTACGAGCAGTACTTC,CASSSSSYEQYF
TRBJ2-2,-,-,TRBV5-5,TGTGCCAGCAGCTTGGGAGAGAACACCGGGGAGCTGTTTTTT,CASSLGENTGELFF
TRBJ2-7,-,-,TRBV5-1,TGCGCCAGCAGCCTGGACATATTATCCTACGAGCAGTACTTC,CASSLDILSYEQYF
TRBJ1-2,-,-,TRBV18,TGTGCCAGCTCACCACGCTTGGAAGGAGGGGACTATGGCTACACCTTC,CASSPRLEGGDYGYTF
TRBJ1-1,-,-,TRBV7-8,TGTGCCAGCAGTCGTTGGACGGACAGTGAAGCTTTCTTT,CASSRWTDSEAFF
TRBJ2-2,-,TRBD1,TRBV6-1,TGTGCCAGCAGTCCACAGGGGGCGAGCGGGGAGCTGTTTTTT,CASSPQGASGELFF
TRBJ2-5,-,TRBD2,TRBV6-1,TGTGCCAGCAGGGCTAGCGGCCAAGAGACCCAGTACTTC,CASRASGQETQYF
TRBJ1-2,-,TRBD1,TRBV5-4,TGTGCCAGCAGCTTGTCCCGGGACAGGGAAGGCTACACCTTC,CASSLSRDREGYTF
TRBJ2-3,once,TRBD2,TRBV7-3,TGTGCCAGCAGCTTAACGGCGGGGGGGCTATCAGATACGCAGTATTTT,CASSLTAGGLSDTQYF
TRBJ2-5,-,-,TRBV2,TGTGCCAGCAGTGAAGCTGGACTCCCTCAAGAGACCCAGTACTTC,CASSEAGLPQETQYF
TRBJ1-2,-,-,TRBV5-4,TGTGCCAGCAGCACTTTATCCCACAGGACCACCCTCGATGGCTACACCTTC,CASSTLSHRTTLDGYTF
TRBJ1-2,-,-,TRBV19,TGTGCCAGTAGTATAGATAATCGGGGAAACTATGGCTACACCTTC,CASSIDNRGNYGYTF
TRBJ1-3,-,-,TRBV30,TGTGCCCAAAGTACGGGGACAGGAAACACCATATATTTT,CAQSTGTGNTIYF
TRBJ2-3,-,TRBD2,TRBV11-3,TGTGCCAGCAGCCCTGGGACTAGCGGACACACAGATACGCAGTATTTT,CASSPGTSGHTDTQYF
TRBJ1-2,-,-,TRBV27,TGTGCCAGCAGTTTCGGGGGGCTCGGCTACACCTTC,CASSFGGLGYTF
TRBJ2-5,once,-,TRBV2,TGTGCCAGCAGTGTATGGGGGGGGACAACGGTCCAGTACTTC,CASSVWGGTTVQYF
TRBJ1-5,-,-,TRBV27,TGTGCCAGCAGTTCCTCCAAGGCAGGCTCTAATCAGCCCCAGCATTTT,CASSSSKAGSNQPQHF
TRBJ2-7,-,-,TRBV7-9,TGTGCCAGCAGCCAAACCGGGGTGGTAAACGAGCAGTACTTC,CASSQTGVVNEQYF
TRBJ1-2,-,-,TRBV30,TGTGCCTGGAGTTTCCAGGTTGGCTACACCTTC,CAWSFQVGYTF
TRBJ1-4,-,TRBD1,TRBV28,TGTGCCAGCAGTGAGGGGGCGGCTAATGAAAAACTGTTTTTT,CASSEGAANEKLFF
TRBJ2-2,-,-,TRBV7-3,TGTGCCAGCAGCTTAGGCGGGGCGAACACCGGGGAGCTGTTTTTT,CASSLGGANTGELFF
TRBJ1-4,-,-,TRBV15,TGTGCCACCAGCAGAAGGGACTTCTTAGAAAAACTGTTTTTT,CATSRRDFLEKLFF
TRBJ1-4,few,TRBD1,TRBV19,TGTGCCAGTAGTCCTCGTGCGGGACAGGGTAATGAAAAACTGTTTTTT,CASSPRAGQGNEKLFF
TRBJ2-1,once,-,TRBV2,TGTGCCAGCAGTCGACAGAGTGGGGATGAGCAGTTCTTC,CASSRQSGDEQFF
TRBJ1-2,-,-,TRBV4-2,TGTGCCAGCAGCCAAGATGTCTCACAACAAGTATACTATGGCTACACCTTC,CASSQDVSQQVYYGYTF
TRBJ1-2,-,-,TRBV18,TGTGCCAGCTCACGCAAGACACTGGACAGTAACTATGGCTACACCTTC,CASSRKTLDSNYGYTF
TRBJ1-6,-,TRBD1,TRBV5-6,TGTGCCAGCGGTCCTACCGGGACAGGGGTTAACTCCTATAATTCACCCCTCCACTTT,CASGPTGTGVNSYNSPLHF
TRBJ1-1,-,-,TRBV14,TGTGCCAGCAGCCAAGGGGCAATAGAAGCTTTCTTT,CASSQGAIEAFF
TRBJ1-2,few,-,TRBV4-2,TGTGCCAGCAGCCAAGATCTTGAGGGGGTTAGGGGAAATGGCTACACCTTC,CASSQDLEGVRGNGYTF
TRBJ1-6,-,-,TRBV15,TGTGCCACCAGGCTTTCCGGTGCGGGGGCAAATTCACCCCTCCACTTT,CATRLSGAGANSPLHF